A selection of T cell receptor beta chains follows, all from one sample in a study of Graves' ophthalmopathy and Graves' hyperthyroidism. TCRdb recomputed calls from the multiplex PCR reads with MiXCR, one row per CDR3 protein. The sample has hundreds of thousands of distinct CDR3 sequences; 22% are singletons. The sequencing input was peripheral blood. These receptors came from a woman between 18 and 29 years old with stable Graves' hyperthyroidism. Some clones in this sample may be carry-over from other donors' samples. The CDR3 runs from the conserved cysteine through the conserved F or W. Fields, in order: J gene, V gene, CDR3 length, CDR3 protein.

j_call: TRBJ2-7
v_call: TRBV10-3
cdr3_length: 13
cdr3_aa: CAISPNGYYEQYF

j_call: TRBJ2-3
v_call: TRBV2
cdr3_length: 12
cdr3_aa: CASSTDEDTQYF

j_call: TRBJ1-5
v_call: TRBV20-1
cdr3_length: 13
cdr3_aa: CSARVENDQPQHF

j_call: TRBJ2-2
v_call: TRBV28
cdr3_length: 13
cdr3_aa: CASTFARTGELFF

j_call: TRBJ2-5
v_call: TRBV19
cdr3_length: 15
cdr3_aa: CASSALGAEVETQYF

j_call: TRBJ1-1
v_call: TRBV30
cdr3_length: 15
cdr3_aa: CAWSVRGRGGTEAFF

j_call: TRBJ1-6
v_call: TRBV20-1
cdr3_length: 14
cdr3_aa: CSGFFGGPDSPLHF

j_call: TRBJ2-7
v_call: TRBV2
cdr3_length: 12
cdr3_aa: CASRRNSYEQYF

j_call: TRBJ2-2
v_call: TRBV25-1
cdr3_length: 14
cdr3_aa: CASSEPRDTGELFF

j_call: TRBJ2-5
v_call: TRBV7-7
cdr3_length: 15
cdr3_aa: CASSSTGVDVETQYF

j_call: TRBJ1-2
v_call: TRBV20-1
cdr3_length: 12
cdr3_aa: CSALTGNYGYTF

j_call: TRBJ1-5
v_call: TRBV2
cdr3_length: 15
cdr3_aa: CASSWDRRGNQPQHF

j_call: TRBJ1-5
v_call: TRBV20-1
cdr3_length: 14
cdr3_aa: CSAGGIGGNQPQHF

j_call: TRBJ2-5
v_call: TRBV12-3/TRBV12-4
cdr3_length: 13
cdr3_aa: CASSLADQETQYF

j_call: TRBJ2-7
v_call: TRBV27
cdr3_length: 17
cdr3_aa: CASSFSHRGLRPYEQYF

j_call: TRBJ1-2
v_call: TRBV30
cdr3_length: 18
cdr3_aa: CAWKPPFAPFGTEYGYTF

j_call: TRBJ2-7
v_call: TRBV6-2/TRBV6-3
cdr3_length: 13
cdr3_aa: CASNSNSGYEQYF

j_call: TRBJ1-2
v_call: TRBV12-3/TRBV12-4
cdr3_length: 16
cdr3_aa: CASSSKMGPYNYGYTF

j_call: TRBJ2-7
v_call: TRBV20-1
cdr3_length: 12
cdr3_aa: CSARGTGNEQYF

j_call: TRBJ2-5
v_call: TRBV28
cdr3_length: 12
cdr3_aa: CASSFSLVTQYF

j_call: TRBJ2-2
v_call: TRBV11-1
cdr3_length: 16
cdr3_aa: CASSLVSLRGAGELFF

j_call: TRBJ2-5
v_call: TRBV7-9
cdr3_length: 15
cdr3_aa: CASSHGTGSVETQYF

j_call: TRBJ2-5
v_call: TRBV28
cdr3_length: 14
cdr3_aa: CASSRTSGKQTQYF